A single sample is the source of the 4 T cell receptor beta chains below, sequenced in a study of blood T cells in healthy people across ages. Primed by a sample-barcoded 5' primer and a J-beta primer mix, a second PCR proceeded for about 6 to 12 cycles. TCRdb re-called the 5' RACE reads through MiXCR, storing one row per CDR3 protein. Of roughly 700,000 distinct CDR3 sequences in the sample, around 49% were seen once. The sample taken for sequencing was blood. Receptors originate from a woman in her sixties or seventies in good health.

This clonotype was recorded many times. The chain recombines TRBV6-2 or TRBV6-3 with TRBJ1-2; a weak D match, TRBD1 (6 bases). The CDR3 contains 14 residues. Germline V gives CDR1 MNHEY, CDR2 SVGEGT. Trimming removed 0 bases from V and 3 bases from J, with 8 bases in between. The CDR3 nucleotides are TGTGCCAGCAGTTACTCGGGACACCACTATGGCTACACCTTC. Translated, it gives CASSYSGHHYGYTF.

This rearrangement joins TRBV12-3 or TRBV12-4 to TRBJ2-5, with D possibly TRBD1 on 5 matching bases. The CDR3 is 13 residues long. The V gene lost 6 bases and the J gene lost 9 bases, with 17 bases spanning the gap. CDR3: CASSLTDLGAQYF. CDR3 coding DNA: TGTGCCAGCAGCCTGACAGACCTTGGGGCCCAGTACTTC.

The rearrangement uses TRBV20-1 and TRBJ1-6, with 8 positions matching TRBD1. The ends lost 2 bases at V and 5 bases at J; junction bases unmatched: 5. CDR3 length: 15 residues. Germline-derived CDR1 and CDR2 are DFQATT and SNEGSKA (reference sequence). CDR3: CSARPDRVNNSPLHF. CDR3 nucleotides: TGCAGTGCTAGACCGGACAGGGTGAATAATTCACCCCTCCACTTT.

This rearrangement joins TRBV5-1 to TRBJ2-5, with 7 bases aligning to TRBD1. Germline values: CDR1 SGHRS, CDR2 YFSETQ. This CDR3 has 18 residues. Germline trimming cut 3 bases from V and 11 bases from J; bases unmatched to any gene: 25. CDR3 sequence reads: CASSSTSLPGQYYNEQYF. CDR3 coding DNA: TGCGCCAGCAGCTCTACCAGCCTCCCGGGACAGTACTACAATGAGCAGTACTTC.